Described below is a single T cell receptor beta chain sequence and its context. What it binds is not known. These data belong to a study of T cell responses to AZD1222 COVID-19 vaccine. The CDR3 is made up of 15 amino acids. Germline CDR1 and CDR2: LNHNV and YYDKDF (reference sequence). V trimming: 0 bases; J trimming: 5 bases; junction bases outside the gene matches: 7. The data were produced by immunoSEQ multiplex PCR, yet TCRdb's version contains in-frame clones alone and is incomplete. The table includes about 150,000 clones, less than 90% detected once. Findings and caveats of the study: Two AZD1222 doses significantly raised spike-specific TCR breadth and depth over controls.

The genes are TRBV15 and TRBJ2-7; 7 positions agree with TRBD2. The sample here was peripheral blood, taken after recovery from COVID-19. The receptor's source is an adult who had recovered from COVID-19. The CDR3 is CATSRDLAGDNEQYF. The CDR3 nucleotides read TGTGCCACCAGCAGAGATCTGGCGGGAGATAACGAGCAGTACTTC.